This T cell receptor (beta chain) stems from a study of cytomegalovirus exposure and HLA in healthy donors. Study findings and constraints: Specificity of a few CMV-associated chains for CMV antigens was verified in vitro. Some V segments (TRBV6-2 and TRBV6-3 among them) were excluded as indistinguishable.

Germline V gives CDR1 SGDLS, CDR2 YYNGEE. Trimming took off 3 bases at V and 1 base at J, with 9 bases between the two ends. The CDR3 spans 14 residues. It was with 60 Vbeta and 13 Jbeta primers that the PCR ran. The protocol was immunoSEQ multiplex PCR, while the TCRdb copy is restricted to in-frame clones and leaves out a portion. The table has 150,000 to 200,000 clones, roughly 80% seen once. As regards this clone: Its target is unknown.

J is TRBJ2-3 and V is TRBV9, with D perhaps matching TRBD2 (7 bases). The sequenced material came from PBMCs. The source is a male donor in good health and CMV-seronegative. CDR3 sequence reads: CASSAGGRTDTQYF. The CDR3 DNA reads as TGTGCCAGCAGCGCGGGGGGCCGCACAGATACGCAGTATTTT. The full variable domain, completed using reference TRBV9 and TRBJ2-3, is DSGVTQTPKHLITATGQRVTLRCSPRSGDLSVYWYQQSLDQGLQFLIQYYNGEERAKGNILERFSAQQFPDLHSELNLSSLELGDSALYFCASSAGGRTDTQYFGPGTRLTVL.